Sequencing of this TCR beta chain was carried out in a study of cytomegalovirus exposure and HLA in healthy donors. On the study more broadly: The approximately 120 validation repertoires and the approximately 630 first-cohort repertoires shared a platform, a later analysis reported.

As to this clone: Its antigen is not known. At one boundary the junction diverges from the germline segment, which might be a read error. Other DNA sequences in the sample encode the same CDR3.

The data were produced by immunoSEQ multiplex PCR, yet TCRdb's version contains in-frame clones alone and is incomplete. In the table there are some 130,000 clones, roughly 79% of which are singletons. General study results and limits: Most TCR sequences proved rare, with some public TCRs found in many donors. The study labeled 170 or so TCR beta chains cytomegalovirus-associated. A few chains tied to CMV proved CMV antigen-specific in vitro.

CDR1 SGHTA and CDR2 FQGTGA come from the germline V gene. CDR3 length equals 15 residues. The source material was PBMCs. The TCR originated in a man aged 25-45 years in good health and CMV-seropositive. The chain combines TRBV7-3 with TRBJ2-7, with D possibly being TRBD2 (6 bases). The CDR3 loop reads CASSLGGTGSYEQYF. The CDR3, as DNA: TGTGCCAGCAGCTTAGGCGGGACTGGGTCCTACGAGCAGTACTTT.